The 4 T cell receptor beta chains below were found in one sample sequenced in a study of cytomegalovirus exposure and HLA in healthy donors. Repertoires were generated with immunoSEQ multiplex PCR, while TCRdb's copy carries only in-frame clones and drops some. The sample contains about 170,000 clones, more than 75% of which appear only once. The sequenced sample consisted of PBMCs. These receptors were collected from a man aged 18 to 35 in good health and CMV-seropositive.

This clone appeared once. V and J are TRBV19 and TRBJ2-6; 8 positions match TRBD1. The CDR3 extends over 16 amino acids. Per germline, CDR1 LNHDA and CDR2 SQIVND (reference sequence). V lost 3 bases, J lost 4 bases, and 5 bases stayed unmatched. CDR3 protein: CASSMRQGLGANVLTF. DNA for the CDR3: TGTGCCAGTAGTATGAGACAGGGGCTCGGGGCCAACGTCCTGACTTTC.

The chain is built from TRBV6-5 and TRBJ1-2; maybe TRBD1 (5 bases). The V and J ends lost 10 bases and 1 base respectively, with 10 bases between them. In germline, CDR1 is MNHEY, CDR2 SVGAGI. The CDR3 extends over 12 amino acids. The DNA of the CDR3 is TGTGCCACCAGAGACAGTAACTATGGCTACACCTTC. It is translated as CATRDSNYGYTF.

This clone has a single count. The chain joins TRBV30 to TRBJ2-1, with 9 bases that match TRBD1. J lost 8 bases, V lost 0 bases, and 8 bases had no gene match. This CDR3 region has 15 residues. Germline V gives CDR1 GTSNPN, CDR2 SVGIG (reference sequence). DNA of the CDR3: TGTGCCTGGAGTGTTGTGGGACAGGGTATCGATGAGCAGTTCTTC. Its protein product is CAWSVVGQGIDEQFF.

The rearrangement uses TRBV6-6 and TRBJ1-2; D unclear. Trimming stripped 4 bases from V and 2 bases from J, with 11 bases between. Germline V CDR1 and CDR2: MNHNY, SVGAGI (reference sequence). The CDR3 is 14 amino acids. The CDR3 nucleotides are TGTGCCAGCAGTTCCACGGAGCAGAACTATGGCTACACCTTC. Translating gives CASSSTEQNYGYTF.